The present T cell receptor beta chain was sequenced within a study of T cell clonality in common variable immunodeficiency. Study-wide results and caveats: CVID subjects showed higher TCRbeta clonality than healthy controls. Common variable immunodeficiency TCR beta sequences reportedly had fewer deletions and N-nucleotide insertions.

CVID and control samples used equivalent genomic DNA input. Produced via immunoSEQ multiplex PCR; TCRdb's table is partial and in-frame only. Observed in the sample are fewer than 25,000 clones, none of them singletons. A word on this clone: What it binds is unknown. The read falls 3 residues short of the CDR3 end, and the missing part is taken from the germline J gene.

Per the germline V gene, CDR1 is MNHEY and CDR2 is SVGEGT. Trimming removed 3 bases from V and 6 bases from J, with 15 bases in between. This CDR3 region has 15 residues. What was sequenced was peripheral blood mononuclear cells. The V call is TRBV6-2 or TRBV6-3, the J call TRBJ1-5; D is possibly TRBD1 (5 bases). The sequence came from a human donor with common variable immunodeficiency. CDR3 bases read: TGTGCCAGCAGTTATTCCAGGGCGGAGGGTCAGCCC. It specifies CASSYSRAEGQP. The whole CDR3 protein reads CASSYSRAEGQPQHF.